These 21 T cell receptor beta chains originate from one sample sequenced in a study of T-cell reconstitution after alpha-beta-depleted transplantation in children (dated by TCRdb to 2016 to 2018). Libraries were prepared through PCR. The listed sequencing device is Illumina HiSeq 2500. To normalize quantification of the TCRbeta repertoire, the TCR libraries were built with molecular barcoding that relied on unique molecular identifiers. TCRdb took the public reads, trimmed them with fastp at Q25, ran MiXCR for clone calling and kept in-frame beta chains. Merged by CDR3 protein, the rows form single entries marked with the most common genes and DNA. This sample has about 600,000 distinct CDR3 sequences in its table, and about 11% of those were observed once. Less than 5% of the sample lies in the top ten. Material: PBMCs from the stem cell graft donor, obtained from the stem cell graft. The receptors shown here come from a human donor who donated a stem cell graft to a child with acute myeloid leukemia.

The chain has TRBV7-2 and TRBJ1-1; D may be TRBD1 (5 bases). The CDR3 is made up of 14 amino acids. V lost 1 base and J 3 bases, leaving 9 bases between the germline ends. Looked up from germline, CDR1 is SGHTA and CDR2 is FQGNSA. The CDR3 DNA sequence: TGTGCCAGCAGCTTAGACAGGAGGTACACTGAAGCTTTCTTT. It codes for CASSLDRRYTEAFF. Full variable domain (remainder filled in from reference TRBV7-2 and TRBJ1-1): GAGVSQSPSNKVTEKGKDVELRCDPISGHTALYWYRQSLGQGLEFLIYFQGNSAPDKSGLPSDRFSAERTGGSVSTLTIQRTQQEDSAVYLCASSLDRRYTEAFFGQGTRLTVV.

This clonotype was counted between two and nine times. The chain has TRBV6-5 and TRBJ2-6, with D hard to call. The CDR3 runs 12 residues. V was shortened by 2 bases and J by 12 bases, with 8 bases between the two germline ends. Germline V gene data show CDR1 as MNHEY and CDR2 as SVGAGI. The CDR3 nucleotides are TGTGCCAGCAGTTACCCCGTCGGCGTCCTGACTTTC. It yields the protein CASSYPVGVLTF.

This chain joins TRBV3-1 and TRBJ1-1, with TRBD1 as a possible D gene (5 bases). V was clipped by 1 base and J by 6 bases, with 12 bases between them. The length of the CDR3 is 14 residues. Germline V CDR1 and CDR2: LGHDT, YNNKEL (reference sequence). CDR3 residues: CASSQALTAAEAFF. The CDR3 DNA sequence: TGTGCCAGCAGCCAAGCCTTGACAGCGGCTGAAGCTTTCTTT.

This chain uses TRBV5-1 with TRBJ1-3; D call uncertain. Germline values: CDR1 SGHRS, CDR2 YFSETQ. V was shortened by 1 base and J by 4 bases, with 6 bases between the two germline ends. The CDR3 runs to 13 residues. DNA for the CDR3: TGCGCCAGCAGCTTGTATAGCGGAAACACCATATATTTT. This sequence encodes CASSLYSGNTIYF.

This clonotype showed up many times. The rearrangement links TRBV12-3 or TRBV12-4 to TRBJ1-1; D is uncertain. This CDR3 region has 11 residues. V was trimmed by 1 base and J by 10 bases, leaving 7 bases between them. Here the CDR3 DNA reads TGTGCCAGCAGTTTAGAAAGCAGAGCTTTCTTT. It specifies CASSLESRAFF.

V usage is TRBV20-1 and J usage is TRBJ2-1; 7 bases are a match to TRBD1. The V segment lost 6 bases and the J segment 3 bases; nucleotides outside the gene matches: 14. The germline CDR1 and CDR2 sequences are DFQATT and SNEGSKA (reference sequence). The CDR3 totals 16 residues. The CDR3 nucleotides are TGCAGTGCCACAGGCCCGGACAGGTTGATCTACAATGAGCAGTTCTTC. It codes for CSATGPDRLIYNEQFF.

The V and J genes are TRBV7-2 and TRBJ2-5; D is undetermined. The CDR3 is 12 residues long. Germline CDR1 SGHTA, CDR2 FQGNSA. Trimming took off 1 base at V and 9 bases at J, with 9 bases between the two ends. The CDR3 is CASSLDRTAQYF. The CDR3, as DNA: TGTGCCAGCAGCTTAGACCGAACAGCCCAGTACTTC.

This chain connects TRBV7-9 to TRBJ2-2; 8 bases align to TRBD2. The CDR3 is made up of 15 amino acids. Unmatched junction bases numbered 7, after V lost 6 bases and J lost 4 bases. Germline loops: CDR1 SEHNR, CDR2 FQNEAQ (reference sequence). As DNA, the CDR3 is TGTGCCAGCAGTTCCGGGACTAGAACCACCGGGGAGCTGTTTTTT. Protein: CASSSGTRTTGELFF.

Many counts were recorded for this clonotype. The V call is TRBV7-9, the J call TRBJ2-7; 12 bases are a match to TRBD2. Germline CDR1 SEHNR, CDR2 FQNEAQ (reference sequence). With 3 bases clipped from V and 0 bases from J, the junction kept 6 bases outside the gene matches. The CDR3 contains 17 residues. The CDR3 nucleotides read TGTGCCAGCAGCTTTTCCCGACTAGCGGGAGTCTCCTACGAGCAGTACTTC. Encoded protein: CASSFSRLAGVSYEQYF.

In its sample, this clonotype was seen many times. The chain links TRBV12-3 or TRBV12-4 to TRBJ2-1; TRBD2 agrees at 14 bases. The CDR3 length is 15 residues. With 6 bases clipped from V and 9 bases from J, the junction kept 7 bases outside the gene matches. CDR3 DNA: TGTGCCAGCAGCTTGGGACTAGCGGGAGTAGTTGAGCAGTTCTTC. This encodes CASSLGLAGVVEQFF.

The rearrangement links TRBV5-1 to TRBJ2-5; perhaps TRBD1 as D (6 bases). CDR3 length: 14 amino acids. Trimming cost V 4 bases and J 5 bases, with 15 bases left between them. The V gene's germline CDR1 is SGHRS and CDR2 YFSETQ. CDR3 DNA: TGCGCCAGCAGCATCGGACAGATAGAGGAGACCCAGTACTTC. Translating gives CASSIGQIEETQYF.

This clonotype was counted ten times or more. This sequence joins TRBV4-3 and TRBJ2-5; possible D gene TRBD2, 5 bases. CDR3 size: 15 residues. V was cut by 0 bases and J by 4 bases, with 12 bases left in between. The germline gives CDR1 LGHNA, CDR2 YSLEER. DNA of the CDR3: TGCGCCAGCAGCCAAGAAGTGGTGGGGAGAGAGACCCAGTACTTC. Translation gives CASSQEVVGRETQYF.

The chain is built from TRBV20-1 and TRBJ1-6; no firm D call. V was trimmed by 3 bases and J by 8 bases, leaving 14 bases between them. From germline, CDR1 is DFQATT and CDR2 SNEGSKA (reference sequence). This CDR3 is built from 14 residues. CDR3 sequence: CSARPGPGDSPLHF. The CDR3 DNA reads TGCAGTGCTAGGCCTGGCCCCGGGGATTCACCCCTCCACTTT.

In this sample, this clonotype turned up a few times. This chain links TRBV11-1 with TRBJ2-3; 7 nucleotides agree with TRBD2. The J segment lost 3 bases and the V segment lost 5 bases, leaving 17 bases of the junction unmatched. The CDR3 is made up of 18 amino acids. Germline V CDR1 and CDR2: SGHAT, FQDESV (reference sequence). The DNA for the CDR3 is TGTGCCAGCAGCCCCCGAGTTGCTAGCGGACCCAGGACAGATACGCAGTATTTT. This codes for CASSPRVASGPRTDTQYF.

V and J are TRBV30 and TRBJ1-5, with D perhaps matching TRBD1 (5 bases). The CDR3 totals 15 residues. Trimming stripped 0 bases from V and 6 bases from J, with 15 bases between. Germline CDR1 GTSNPN, CDR2 SVGIG (reference sequence). The CDR3 DNA sequence: TGTGCCTGGAGTGTTCCCGCAGGGAATCCTCAGCCCCAGCATTTT. Translated: CAWSVPAGNPQPQHF.

The CDR3: CSVQGAKNIQYF. In nucleotides, the CDR3 is TGCAGCGTACAGGGAGCCAAAAACATTCAGTACTTC. The V and J genes are TRBV29-1 and TRBJ2-4, with a possible D match to TRBD1 (6 bases). Trimming took 6 bases from V and 0 from J, leaving 6 bases between them. The CDR3 consists of 12 residues. CDR1 and CDR2 from the germline V gene are SQVTM and ANQGSEA.

At least ten counts were recorded for this clonotype. The CDR3 loop reads CASSSPQGVGYEQYF. The CDR3 coding sequence is TGTGCCAGCAGCTCACCACAGGGAGTCGGGTACGAGCAGTACTTC. The rearrangement joins TRBV9 to TRBJ2-7; D is possibly TRBD1 (6 bases). Germline lookup yields CDR1 SGDLS and CDR2 YYNGEE. The germline V and J ends were trimmed by 4 bases and 4 bases, with 18 bases remaining between them. This CDR3 is 15 amino acids long.

The CDR3 loop is CSATGAETQYF. As DNA, the CDR3 is TGCAGTGCTACAGGGGCCGAGACCCAGTACTTC. The chain uses TRBV20-1 and TRBJ2-5; maybe TRBD1 (6 bases). Deletions cut 4 bases from V and 5 bases from J, with 8 bases between. CDR1 is DFQATT, CDR2 SNEGSKA, per germline (reference sequence). This CDR3 is built from 11 residues.

This clonotype has at least ten counts. The chain has TRBV11-2 and TRBJ2-2; D uncertain. Germline V gene sequence: CDR1 SGHAT, CDR2 FQNNGV. This CDR3 has 14 residues. The V and J ends lost 6 bases and 5 bases respectively, with 13 bases between them. CDR3 in amino acids: CASRSDFGTGELFF. The DNA of the CDR3 is TGTGCCAGCAGGTCCGATTTCGGGACCGGGGAGCTGTTTTTT.

In its sample, this clonotype was seen a few times. J is TRBJ1-1 and V is TRBV4-1; D gene unclear. This CDR3 is built from 16 residues. Germline values: CDR1 MGHRA, CDR2 YSYEKL. Trimming took off 0 bases at V and 1 base at J, with 12 bases between the two ends. Here the CDR3 reads CASSQDPHASNTEAFF. CDR3 sequence (DNA): TGCGCCAGCAGCCAAGACCCCCACGCCTCGAACACTGAAGCTTTCTTT.

This clonotype was seen once. This chain connects TRBV5-6 to TRBJ1-1, with no clear D. The CDR3 spans 15 residues. CDR1 and CDR2 (germline): SGHDT, YYEEEE. V lost 3 bases and J lost 0, with 12 bases in between. Written as DNA, the CDR3 is TGTGCCAGCAGCTCGTTAGCCTCCATGAACACTGAAGCTTTCTTT. Translation: CASSSLASMNTEAFF.